A single sample gave rise to the 27 T cell receptor beta chains below, sequenced in a study of T cell repertoires in urothelial bladder cancer. Assay used: immunoSEQ multiplex PCR; TCRdb lists only in-frame clones, some missing. The data contain 10,000 or so clones, around 68% of them singletons. The specimen was tumor-infiltrating cells from bladder cancer. The receptors here all came from a human donor with a benign inflammatory bladder lesion.

This chain connects TRBV11-3 to TRBJ2-2; 8 bases are a match to TRBD1. V was pared by 2 bases and J by 3 bases, with 11 bases of the junction left unmatched. The V gene's germline CDR1 is SGHNT and CDR2 YENEEA. CDR3 length: 18 residues. CDR3 bases: TGTGCCAGCAGCTTATACCCCCGGACAGGGTGGGACACCGGGGAGCTGTTTTTT. This sequence encodes CASSLYPRTGWDTGELFF.

V usage is TRBV7-8 and J usage is TRBJ2-7; 8 nucleotides line up with TRBD2. The V gene's germline CDR1 is SGHVS and CDR2 FQNEAQ. V shed 2 bases, J shed 3 bases, and the junction held 6 bases outside the gene matches. This CDR3 region has 15 residues. The CDR3 region is CASSLFAGGNYEQYF. The CDR3 DNA sequence: TGTGCCAGCAGCTTATTTGCGGGGGGAAACTACGAGCAGTACTTC.

The rearrangement joins TRBV5-6 to TRBJ1-2; D gene ambiguous. The CDR3 contains 13 residues. The ends were cut back, 0 bases at V and 4 bases at J, with 7 bases in the middle. Looked up from germline, CDR1 is SGHDT and CDR2 is YYEEEE. This chain's CDR3 is CASSLGHGYGYTF. In DNA, the CDR3 is TGTGCCAGCAGCTTGGGTCACGGCTATGGCTACACCTTC.

The V and J genes are TRBV10-3 and TRBJ2-5, with TRBD2 as a possible D gene (7 bases). Germline CDR1 reads ENHRY; CDR2 reads SYGVKD. This CDR3 is built from 14 residues. Trimming left V 2 bases short and J 5 bases short, with 12 bases between. The CDR3 sequence is CAISEGGAEETQYF. DNA for the CDR3: TGTGCCATCAGTGAGGGGGGGGCGGAGGAGACCCAGTACTTC.

The chain recombines TRBV12-5 with TRBJ2-1, with D possibly TRBD1 on 7 matching bases. Trimming took 2 bases from V and 6 from J, leaving 23 bases between them. Germline V gene data show CDR1 as LGHNT and CDR2 as FRNRAP. The CDR3 runs to 18 residues. The CDR3 loop reads CASGLSLVAGQRFNEQFF. The CDR3 bases are TGTGCTAGTGGTTTGAGCTTGGTTGCGGGACAGCGATTCAATGAGCAGTTCTTC.

The V and J genes are TRBV5-4 and TRBJ2-2, with D possibly matching TRBD1 (5 bases). Germline CDR1 and CDR2: SGHNT and YYREEE (reference sequence). The CDR3 is 15 residues long. V gave up 0 bases and J gave up 5 bases, with 11 bases separating them. The CDR3 loop is CASSLASAGTGELFF. CDR3 coding DNA: TGTGCCAGCAGCTTGGCCTCGGCAGGGACCGGGGAGCTGTTTTTT.

On this clone itself: Within the sample, other DNA sequences also encode this same CDR3. The chain has TRBV5-4 and TRBJ2-7; no definite D call. Trimming cost V 1 base and J 5 bases, with 10 bases left between them. The germline V gene has CDR1 SGHNT and CDR2 YYREEE (reference sequence). The CDR3 is 13 residues long. Here the CDR3 reads CASSLTGVDEQYF. The CDR3 DNA is TGTGCCAGCAGCTTGACGGGCGTCGACGAGCAGTACTTC.

This clone was counted once. The chain carries TRBV4-1 and TRBJ2-2, with a tentative D call TRBD1 (5 bases). The V end was cut by 4 bases, the J end by 6 bases, with 15 bases between. CDR1 is MGHRA and CDR2 is YSYEKL in the germline V gene. The CDR3 length is 15 residues. The CDR3 is CASSPQGFRAGELFF. CDR3 sequence (DNA): TGCGCCAGCAGCCCCCAGGGCTTTCGGGCCGGGGAGCTGTTTTTT.

The rearrangement links TRBV15 to TRBJ2-7; D is uncertain. Germline values: CDR1 LNHNV, CDR2 YYDKDF (reference sequence). The V and J ends lost 0 bases and 0 bases respectively, with 6 bases between them. The CDR3 length is 14 residues. The CDR3 bases are TGTGCCACCAGCAGAGAAAAAGACTCCTACGAGCAGTACTTC. Its translation is CATSREKDSYEQYF.

This clone showed up just a few times. The rearrangement links TRBV19 to TRBJ2-6; maybe TRBD1 (5 bases). V lost 7 bases and J 0 bases, leaving 16 bases between the germline ends. From germline, CDR1 is LNHDA and CDR2 SQIVND (reference sequence). The CDR3 covers 17 residues. The CDR3 sequence: CASKVMSTVSGANVLTF. DNA for the CDR3: TGTGCCAGTAAAGTAATGTCGACAGTCTCTGGGGCCAACGTCCTGACTTTC.

The rearrangement links TRBV2 to TRBJ1-2; 7 bases fit TRBD1. CDR1 is SNHLY and CDR2 is FYNNEI in the germline V gene. The junction had 6 bases not matched to a gene; V was cut back by 5 bases and J by 3 bases. CDR3 length: 14 amino acids. CDR3 loop: CASSRSGQDYGYTF. The CDR3 DNA follows: TGTGCCAGCAGTCGTTCCGGACAGGACTATGGCTACACCTTC.

The CDR3 sequence is CASLPALSNQPQHF. DNA for the CDR3: TGTGCCAGCCTCCCGGCACTTAGCAATCAGCCCCAGCATTTT. The V call is TRBV28, the J call TRBJ1-5; D is uncertain. V was trimmed by 8 bases and J by 0 bases, leaving 11 bases between them. The CDR3 totals 14 residues. Germline lookup yields CDR1 MDHEN and CDR2 SYDVKM.

This clone was seen only once. The V and J genes are TRBV6-1 and TRBJ2-3, with D tentatively TRBD2 (5 bases). This CDR3 spans 13 amino acids. The germline V gene has CDR1 MNHNS and CDR2 SASEGT. Deletions cut 5 bases from V and 1 base from J, with 7 bases between. The CDR3 region has the DNA TGTGCCAGCAGTTTTAGCGGCACAGATACGCAGTATTTT. Its protein is CASSFSGTDTQYF.

This clone was counted only a few times. The chain carries TRBV7-2 and TRBJ2-7, with 8 bases lining up with TRBD1. From germline, CDR1 is SGHTA and CDR2 FQGNSA. Trimming cost V 5 bases and J 7 bases; bases outside gene matches: 10. The CDR3 is 14 amino acids. The CDR3 nucleotides are TGTGCCAGCAGCCAAACAGGGGGGCCTGGGGAGCAGTACTTC. It specifies CASSQTGGPGEQYF. Complete variable domain (other parts from reference TRBV7-2 and TRBJ2-7): GAGVSQSPSNKVTEKGKDVELRCDPISGHTALYWYRQSLGQGLEFLIYFQGNSAPDKSGLPSDRFSAERTGGSVSTLTIQRTQQEDSAVYLCASSQTGGPGEQYFGPGTRLTVT.

The chain links TRBV9 to TRBJ2-7; D unclear. The CDR3 is 14 amino acids. V was shortened by 0 bases and J by 3 bases, with 10 bases between the two germline ends. The germline V gene encodes CDR1 SGDLS and CDR2 YYNGEE. DNA for the CDR3: TGTGCCAGCAGCGTAGACCCCGATGGCTACGAGCAGTACTTC. This translates into CASSVDPDGYEQYF.

The rearrangement links TRBV18 to TRBJ1-4; 8 bases align to TRBD1. The V gene end was trimmed by 2 bases and the J gene end by 4 bases; junction bases not matched to a gene: 24. The CDR3 length is 22 residues. Looked up from germline, CDR1 is KGHSH and CDR2 is LQKENI. The CDR3 nucleotides are TGTGCCAGCTCACCAATGAGGATGATCGGTCGAGGAAGGGACAGGCTTAATGAAAAACTGTTTTTT. It translates to CASSPMRMIGRGRDRLNEKLFF.

The V call is TRBV19, the J call TRBJ1-1, with D unclear. The germline gives CDR1 LNHDA, CDR2 SQIVND (reference sequence). CDR3 length: 14 amino acids. V lost 7 bases, J lost 11 bases, and 23 bases lay in between. CDR3 loop: CASIDRRAPRWAFF. CDR3 coding DNA: TGTGCCAGTATTGACCGCCGGGCTCCGAGATGGGCTTTCTTT.

The V and J genes are TRBV5-1 and TRBJ1-6, with 7 bases identical to TRBD1. The CDR3 length is 17 residues. V dropped 4 bases and J dropped 2; count of bases not matched to a gene: 9. Looked up from germline, CDR1 is SGHRS and CDR2 is YFSETQ. Here the CDR3 reads CASSEAQQGPYNSPLHF. DNA for the CDR3: TGCGCCAGCAGCGAAGCCCAACAGGGGCCCTATAATTCACCCCTCCACTTT.

The rearrangement uses TRBV5-1 and TRBJ2-7; 8 nucleotides align to TRBD1. After removal of 3 bases from V and 7 bases from J, the junction contained 12 bases not matched to a gene. Germline CDR1 and CDR2: SGHRS and YFSETQ. The CDR3 loop spans 15 amino acids. The CDR3 DNA reads as TGCGCCAGCAGCTCCACCGGACAGGGTGGGACGGAGCAGTACTTC. Translating gives CASSSTGQGGTEQYF.

The J gene is TRBJ2-5, the V gene TRBV5-1, with D tentatively TRBD1 or TRBD2 (5 bases each). V lost 0 bases to trimming and J lost 11 bases, with 11 bases between them. The CDR3 loop spans 12 amino acids. CDR1 is SGHRS, CDR2 YFSETQ, per germline. The CDR3 DNA follows: TGCGCCAGCAGCTTGGAACGAGGGGAGCAGTACTTC. Amino acid sequence: CASSLERGEQYF.

The V gene is TRBV19, the J gene TRBJ2-2; no definite D call. V shed 6 bases and J shed 5 bases, with 16 bases lying between them. Germline V CDR1 and CDR2: LNHDA, SQIVND (reference sequence). CDR3 length: 15 residues. The CDR3 DNA follows: TGTGCCAGTAGCTTAGATCCCCTTAGGACCGGGGAGCTGTTTTTT. Its translation is CASSLDPLRTGELFF.

The chain couples TRBV6-1 to TRBJ2-1; no firm D call. The CDR3 runs 15 residues. CDR1 MNHNS and CDR2 SASEGT come from the germline V gene. Deletions cut 1 base from V and 5 bases from J, with 12 bases between. The CDR3 DNA is TGTGCCAGCAGTGAAGTGGCTTTTCGCAACAATGAGCAGTTCTTC. Its protein is CASSEVAFRNNEQFF.

The chain couples TRBV10-3 to TRBJ1-2, with a weak D call TRBD1 (6 bases). The CDR3 is 13 residues long. The ends were cut back, 10 bases at V and 3 bases at J, with 15 bases in the middle. Germline V gene lookup returns CDR1 ENHRY and CDR2 SYGVKD. CDR3 residues: CATQQGEDYGYTF. The CDR3 nucleotides read TGTGCCACCCAACAGGGTGAGGACTATGGCTACACCTTC.

The rearrangement uses TRBV10-2 and TRBJ1-4; possibly TRBD1 for D (5 bases). The CDR3 sequence is 14 residues long. CDR1 is WSHSY, CDR2 SAAADI, per germline. With 2 bases removed from V and 10 bases from J, the gap between germline ends came to 14 bases. The CDR3 nucleotides read TGCGCCAGCAGTGAGAGTCGAGGGGTGGGAAAACTGTTTTTT. This sequence encodes CASSESRGVGKLFF.

The chain joins TRBV5-1 to TRBJ2-7; D may be TRBD2 (5 bases). CDR3 length: 11 residues. Looked up from germline, CDR1 is SGHRS and CDR2 is YFSETQ. The germline V and J ends were trimmed by 4 bases and 8 bases, with 10 bases remaining between them. Here the CDR3 reads CASSLFGKQYF. CDR3 DNA sequence: TGCGCCAGCAGCCTCTTCGGGAAGCAGTACTTC.

The CDR3 coding sequence is TGTGCCAGCAGTGACTCCAACGGAGGGCACAATGAGCAGTTCTTC. It translates to CASSDSNGGHNEQFF. The chain couples TRBV6-4 to TRBJ2-1, with a possible D match to TRBD2 (6 bases). Germline values: CDR1 MRHNA, CDR2 SNTAGT. This CDR3 spans 15 amino acids. With 0 bases removed from V and 5 bases from J, the gap between germline ends came to 11 bases.

The chain couples TRBV6-1 to TRBJ1-1; D is unresolved. This CDR3 has 15 amino acids. Trimming took off 5 bases at V and 5 bases at J, with 18 bases between the two ends. In germline, CDR1 is MNHNS, CDR2 SASEGT. The chain's CDR3 is CASSTVWTGRTEAFF. CDR3 bases: TGTGCCAGCAGTACCGTCTGGACGGGCAGGACTGAAGCTTTCTTT.